This TCR beta chain is drawn from a study of T-cell memory formation after mild COVID-19. Study-wide context: TCR clusters were largely donor specific.

In this sample, this clonotype turned up a few times. Its cognate antigen is unknown. Study results and limitations: Clones that contracted from day 15 to 85 were balanced CD4/CD8, while later expanders leaned CD4+. For contracting clones, CD4+ ones sat mainly in CM and EM, CD8+ in EMRA.

V dropped 6 bases and J dropped 8 bases, with 11 bases sitting between them. The CDR3 loop spans 12 amino acids. From 5'RACE with constant-segment primers came TCR alpha and TCR beta cDNA libraries that carried sample barcodes and UMIs. TCRdb used MiXCR to reprocess the 5' RACE reads, holding one entry per CDR3 protein. The repertoire consists of about 110,000 distinct CDR3 sequences, with 18% occurring once and the leading ten covering less than 6%. Specimen: PBMCs or a T cell subset sorted from them (not recorded which). The V gene is TRBV12-3 or TRBV12-4, the J gene TRBJ1-5; D remains unclear. This clonotype originated in a man aged 18 to 29 who had mild COVID-19 (a few samples of this study predate the infection). Cell type and time point are not known. CDR3 sequence: CASSILGKPQHF. The CDR3 region has the DNA TGTGCCAGCAGCATTTTAGGGAAGCCCCAGCATTTT.